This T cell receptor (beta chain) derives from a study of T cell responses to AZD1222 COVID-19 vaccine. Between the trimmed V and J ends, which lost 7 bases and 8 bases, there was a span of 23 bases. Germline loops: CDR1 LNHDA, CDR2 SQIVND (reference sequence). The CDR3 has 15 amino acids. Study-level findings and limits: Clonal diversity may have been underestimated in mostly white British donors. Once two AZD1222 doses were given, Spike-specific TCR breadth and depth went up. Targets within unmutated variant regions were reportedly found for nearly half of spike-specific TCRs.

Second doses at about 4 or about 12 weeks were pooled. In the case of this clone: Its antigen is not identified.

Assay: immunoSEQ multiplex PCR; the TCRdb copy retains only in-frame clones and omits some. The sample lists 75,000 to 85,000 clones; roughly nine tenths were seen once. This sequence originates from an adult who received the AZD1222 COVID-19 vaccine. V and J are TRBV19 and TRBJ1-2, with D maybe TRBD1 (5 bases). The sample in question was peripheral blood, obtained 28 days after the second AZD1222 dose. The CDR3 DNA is TGTGCCAGTAACATAAGGACCGGGACGGCGGTCGGCTACACCTTC. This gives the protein CASNIRTGTAVGYTF.